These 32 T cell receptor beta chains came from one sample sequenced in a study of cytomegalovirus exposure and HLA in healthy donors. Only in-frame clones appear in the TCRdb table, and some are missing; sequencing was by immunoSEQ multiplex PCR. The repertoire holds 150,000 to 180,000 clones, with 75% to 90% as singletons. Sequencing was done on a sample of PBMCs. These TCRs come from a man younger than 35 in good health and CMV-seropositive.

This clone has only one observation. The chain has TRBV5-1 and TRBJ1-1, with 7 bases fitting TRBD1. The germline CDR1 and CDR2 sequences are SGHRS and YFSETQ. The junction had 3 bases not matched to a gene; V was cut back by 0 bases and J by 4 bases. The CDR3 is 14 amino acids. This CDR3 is CASSLVTGATEAFF. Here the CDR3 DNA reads TGCGCCAGCAGCTTGGTTACAGGGGCCACTGAAGCTTTCTTT.

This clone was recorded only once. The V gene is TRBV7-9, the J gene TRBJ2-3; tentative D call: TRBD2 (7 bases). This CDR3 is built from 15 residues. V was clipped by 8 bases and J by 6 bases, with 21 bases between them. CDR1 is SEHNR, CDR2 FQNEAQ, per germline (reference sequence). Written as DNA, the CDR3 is TGTGCCAGCGCCCCTCTCGGGGGGCACATGGATACGCAGTATTTT. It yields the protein CASAPLGGHMDTQYF.

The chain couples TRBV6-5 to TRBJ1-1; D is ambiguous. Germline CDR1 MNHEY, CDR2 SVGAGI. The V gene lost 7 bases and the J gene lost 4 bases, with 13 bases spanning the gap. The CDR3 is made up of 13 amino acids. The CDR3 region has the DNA TGTGCCAGCACCTACCGTCGGAGCACTGAAGCTTTCTTT. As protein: CASTYRRSTEAFF.

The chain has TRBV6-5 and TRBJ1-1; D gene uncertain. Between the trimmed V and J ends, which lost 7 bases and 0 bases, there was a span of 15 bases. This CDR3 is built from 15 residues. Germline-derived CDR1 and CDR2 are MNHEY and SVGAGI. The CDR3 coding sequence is TGTGCCAGCAACCAAAGCCCGGTCATGAACACTGAAGCTTTCTTT. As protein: CASNQSPVMNTEAFF.

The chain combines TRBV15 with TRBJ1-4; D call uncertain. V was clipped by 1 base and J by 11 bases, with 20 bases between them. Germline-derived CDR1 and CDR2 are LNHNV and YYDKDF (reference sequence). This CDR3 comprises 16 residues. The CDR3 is CATSRGRTAGEYKLFF. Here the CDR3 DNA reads TGTGCCACCAGCAGAGGACGGACCGCTGGGGAGTATAAACTGTTTTTT. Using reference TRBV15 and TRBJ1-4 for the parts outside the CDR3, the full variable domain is DAMVIQNPRYQVTQFGKPVTLSCSQTLNHNVMYWYQQKSSQAPKLLFHYYDKDFNNEADTPDNFQSRRPNTSFCFLDIRSPGLGDTAMYLCATSRGRTAGEYKLFFGSGTQLSVL.

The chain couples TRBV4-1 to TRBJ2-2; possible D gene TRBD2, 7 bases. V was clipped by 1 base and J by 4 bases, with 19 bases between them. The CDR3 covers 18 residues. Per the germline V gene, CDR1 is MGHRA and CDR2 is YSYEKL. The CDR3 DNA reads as TGCGCCAGCAGCCAAGGTTCTGGGGGGGGGCATGGCACCGGGGAGCTGTTTTTT. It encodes CASSQGSGGGHGTGELFF.

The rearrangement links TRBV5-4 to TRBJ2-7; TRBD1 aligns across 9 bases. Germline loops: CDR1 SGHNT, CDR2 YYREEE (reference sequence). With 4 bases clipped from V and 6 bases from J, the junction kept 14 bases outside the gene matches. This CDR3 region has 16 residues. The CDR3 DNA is TGTGCCAGCAGCCCCCGACTCGGGACAGGGATGGCCGAGCAGTACTTC. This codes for CASSPRLGTGMAEQYF.

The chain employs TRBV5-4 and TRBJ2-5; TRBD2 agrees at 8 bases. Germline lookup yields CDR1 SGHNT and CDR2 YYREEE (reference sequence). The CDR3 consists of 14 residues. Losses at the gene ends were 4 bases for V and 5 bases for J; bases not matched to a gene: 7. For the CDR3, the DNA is TGTGCCAGCAGCGGCCGGGGGGGCCACGAGACCCAGTACTTC. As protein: CASSGRGGHETQYF.

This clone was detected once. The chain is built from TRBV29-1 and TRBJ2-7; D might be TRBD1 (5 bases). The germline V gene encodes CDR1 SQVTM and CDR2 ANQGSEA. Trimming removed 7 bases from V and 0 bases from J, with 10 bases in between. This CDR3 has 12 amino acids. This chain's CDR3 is CSGGASSYEQYF. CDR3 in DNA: TGCAGCGGGGGCGCTAGCTCCTACGAGCAGTACTTC.

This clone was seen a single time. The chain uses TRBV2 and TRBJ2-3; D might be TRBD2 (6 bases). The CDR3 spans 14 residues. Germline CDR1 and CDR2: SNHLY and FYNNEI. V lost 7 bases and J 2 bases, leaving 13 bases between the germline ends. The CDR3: CASKRGGATDTQYF. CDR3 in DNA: TGTGCCAGCAAACGGGGCGGGGCCACAGATACGCAGTATTTT.

DNA for the CDR3: TGTGCCAGCAGGAGGGGGAGTCGGAGCACTGAAGCTTTCTTT. It translates to CASRRGSRSTEAFF. The rearrangement uses TRBV6-5 and TRBJ1-1; possibly TRBD1 for D (6 bases). Per the germline V gene, CDR1 is MNHEY and CDR2 is SVGAGI. This CDR3 region has 14 residues. V was trimmed by 6 bases and J by 4 bases, leaving 15 bases between them.

The CDR3 DNA is TGTGCCAGCTCACCACCCCTGCGGACTGAAGCTTTCTTT. This translates into CASSPPLRTEAFF. This chain links TRBV18 with TRBJ1-1; D is undetermined. The CDR3 spans 13 residues. Trimming left V 0 bases short and J 5 bases short, with 7 bases between. CDR1 and CDR2 from the germline V gene are KGHSH and LQKENI.

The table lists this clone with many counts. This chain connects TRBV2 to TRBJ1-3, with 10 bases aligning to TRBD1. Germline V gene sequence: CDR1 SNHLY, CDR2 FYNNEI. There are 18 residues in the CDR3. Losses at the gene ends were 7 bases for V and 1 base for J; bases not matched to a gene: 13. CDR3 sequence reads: CASKGKGDRGPSGNTIYF. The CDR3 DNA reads TGTGCCAGCAAGGGAAAAGGGGACAGGGGTCCTTCTGGAAACACCATATATTTT.

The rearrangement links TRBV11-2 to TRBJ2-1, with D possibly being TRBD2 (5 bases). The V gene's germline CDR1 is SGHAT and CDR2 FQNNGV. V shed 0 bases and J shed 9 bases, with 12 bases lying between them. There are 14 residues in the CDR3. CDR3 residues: CASSLEASPFEQFF. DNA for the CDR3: TGTGCCAGCAGCTTAGAGGCTAGCCCGTTTGAGCAGTTCTTC.

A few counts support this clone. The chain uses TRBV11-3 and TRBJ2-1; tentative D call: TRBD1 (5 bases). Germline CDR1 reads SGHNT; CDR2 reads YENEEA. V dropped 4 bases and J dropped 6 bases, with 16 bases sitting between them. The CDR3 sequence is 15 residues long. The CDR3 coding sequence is TGTGCCAGCAGCTCAGAAGGGGCGCGAGGCAATGAGCAGTTCTTC. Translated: CASSSEGARGNEQFF.

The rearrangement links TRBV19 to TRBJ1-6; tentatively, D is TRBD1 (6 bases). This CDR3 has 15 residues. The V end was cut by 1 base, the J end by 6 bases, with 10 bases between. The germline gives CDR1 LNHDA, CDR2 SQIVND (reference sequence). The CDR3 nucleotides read TGTGCCAGTAGTATAGTGAGGACAGCTAATTCACCCCTCCACTTT. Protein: CASSIVRTANSPLHF.

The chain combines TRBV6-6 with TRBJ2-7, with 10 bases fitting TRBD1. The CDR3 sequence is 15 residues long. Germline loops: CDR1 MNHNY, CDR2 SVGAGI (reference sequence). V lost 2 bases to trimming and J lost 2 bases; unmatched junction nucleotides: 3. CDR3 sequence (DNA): TGTGCCAGCAGTTACACGGGACAGGGGACCTACGAGCAGTACTTC. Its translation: CASSYTGQGTYEQYF.

The CDR3 here is CASSLKPTSYNEQFF. CDR3 nucleotides: TGTGCCAGCAGCTTAAAGCCGACTAGCTACAATGAGCAGTTCTTC. The genes are TRBV11-3 and TRBJ2-1; tentative D call: TRBD2 (6 bases). The V gene lost 2 bases and the J gene lost 3 bases, with 11 bases spanning the gap. Germline V CDR1 and CDR2: SGHNT, YENEEA. The CDR3 runs 15 residues.

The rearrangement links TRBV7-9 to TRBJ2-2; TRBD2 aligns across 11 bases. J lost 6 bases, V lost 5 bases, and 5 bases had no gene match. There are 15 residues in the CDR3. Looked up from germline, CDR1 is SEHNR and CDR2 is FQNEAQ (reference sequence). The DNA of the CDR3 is TGTGCCAGCAGCCCGGGACTAGCGGTTTCCGGGGAGCTGTTTTTT. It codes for CASSPGLAVSGELFF.

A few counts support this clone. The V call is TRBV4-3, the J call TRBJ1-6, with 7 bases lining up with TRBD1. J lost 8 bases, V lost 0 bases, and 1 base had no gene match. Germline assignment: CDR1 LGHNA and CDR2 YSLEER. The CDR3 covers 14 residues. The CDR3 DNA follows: TGCGCCAGCAGCCAAGACAGGGGGGATTCACCCCTCCACTTT. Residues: CASSQDRGDSPLHF.

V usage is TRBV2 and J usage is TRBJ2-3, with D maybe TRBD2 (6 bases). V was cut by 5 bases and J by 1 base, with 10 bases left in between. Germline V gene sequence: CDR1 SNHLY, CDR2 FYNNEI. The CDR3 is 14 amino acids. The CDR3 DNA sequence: TGTGCCAGCAGTTTGGGACTCGGCACAGATACGCAGTATTTT. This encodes CASSLGLGTDTQYF. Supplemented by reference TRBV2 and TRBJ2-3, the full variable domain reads EPEVTQTPSHQVTQMGQEVILRCVPISNHLYFYWYRQILGQKVEFLVSFYNNEISEKSEIFDDQFSVERPDGSNFTLKIRSTKLEDSAMYFCASSLGLGTDTQYFGPGTRLTVL.

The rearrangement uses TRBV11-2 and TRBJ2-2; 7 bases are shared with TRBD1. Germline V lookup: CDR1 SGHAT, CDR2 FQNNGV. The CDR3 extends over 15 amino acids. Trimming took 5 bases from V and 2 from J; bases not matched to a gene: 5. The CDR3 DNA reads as TGTGCCAGCAGCCCACAGGGGACCAACACCGGGGAGCTGTTTTTT. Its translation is CASSPQGTNTGELFF. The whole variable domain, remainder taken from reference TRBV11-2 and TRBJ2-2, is EAGVAQSPRYKIIEKRQSVAFWCNPISGHATLYWYQQILGQGPKLLIQFQNNGVVDDSQLPKDRFSAERLKGVDSTLKIQPAKLEDSAVYLCASSPQGTNTGELFFGEGSRLTVL.

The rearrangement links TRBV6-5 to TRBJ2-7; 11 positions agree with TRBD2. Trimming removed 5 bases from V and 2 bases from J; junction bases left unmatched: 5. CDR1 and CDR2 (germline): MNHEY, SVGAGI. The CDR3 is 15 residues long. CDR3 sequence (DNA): TGTGCCAGCAGTACTATAGCGGGGGGGCCCTACGAGCAGTACTTC. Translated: CASSTIAGGPYEQYF.

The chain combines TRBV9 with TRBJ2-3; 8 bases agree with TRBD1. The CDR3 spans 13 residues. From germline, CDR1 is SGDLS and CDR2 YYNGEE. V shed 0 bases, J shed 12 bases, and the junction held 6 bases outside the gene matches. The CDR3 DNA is TGTGCCAGCAGCGTAGGGGGACAGGTAAAACAGTATTTT. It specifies CASSVGGQVKQYF. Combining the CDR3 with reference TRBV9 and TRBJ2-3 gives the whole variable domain DSGVTQTPKHLITATGQRVTLRCSPRSGDLSVYWYQQSLDQGLQFLIQYYNGEERAKGNILERFSAQQFPDLHSELNLSSLELGDSALYFCASSVGGQVKQYFGPGTRLTVL.

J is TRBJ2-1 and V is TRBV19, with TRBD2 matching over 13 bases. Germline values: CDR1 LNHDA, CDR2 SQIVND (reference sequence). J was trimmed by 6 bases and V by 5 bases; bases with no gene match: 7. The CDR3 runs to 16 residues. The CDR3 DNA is TGTGCCAGTAGTCCCGAAACTAGCGGGGGGGCCAATGAGCAGTTCTTC. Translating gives CASSPETSGGANEQFF.

The CDR3 DNA sequence: TGTGCCAGCAGGGGGGGGACTAAGGGCACCGGGGAGCTGTTTTTT. Translated, it gives CASRGGTKGTGELFF. The genes are TRBV6-5 and TRBJ2-2; 7 bases match TRBD2. Germline V gene data show CDR1 as MNHEY and CDR2 as SVGAGI. The CDR3 totals 15 residues. After removal of 6 bases from V and 4 bases from J, the junction contained 8 bases not matched to a gene.

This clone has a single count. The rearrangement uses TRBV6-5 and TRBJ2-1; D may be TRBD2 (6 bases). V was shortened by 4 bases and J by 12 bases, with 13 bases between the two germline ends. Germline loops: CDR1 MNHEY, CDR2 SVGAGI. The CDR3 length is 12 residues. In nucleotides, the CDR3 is TGTGCCAGCAGTTGGCCTCAGGGAGGGCAGTTCTTC. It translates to CASSWPQGGQFF.

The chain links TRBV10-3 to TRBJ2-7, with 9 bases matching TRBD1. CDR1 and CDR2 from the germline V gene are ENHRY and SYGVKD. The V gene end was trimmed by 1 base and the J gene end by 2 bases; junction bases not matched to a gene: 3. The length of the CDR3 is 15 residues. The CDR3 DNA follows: TGTGCCATCAGTGAGTTGGGACAGGGAGCCTACGAGCAGTACTTC. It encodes CAISELGQGAYEQYF.

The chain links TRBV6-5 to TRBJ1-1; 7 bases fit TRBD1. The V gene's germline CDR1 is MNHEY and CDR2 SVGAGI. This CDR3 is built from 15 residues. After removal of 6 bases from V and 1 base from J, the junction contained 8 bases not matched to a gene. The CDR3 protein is CASRADRTPNTEAFF. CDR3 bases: TGTGCCAGCAGGGCGGACAGGACACCGAACACTGAAGCTTTCTTT.

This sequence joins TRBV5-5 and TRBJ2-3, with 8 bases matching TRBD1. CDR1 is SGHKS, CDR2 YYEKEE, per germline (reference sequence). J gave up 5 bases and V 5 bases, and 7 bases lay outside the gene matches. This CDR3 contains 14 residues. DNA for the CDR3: TGTGCCAGCAGACATCAGGGGGCCCTAGATACGCAGTATTTT. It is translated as CASRHQGALDTQYF.

Written as DNA, the CDR3 is TGCGCCAGCAGGCGATCCTCGCGGGGGAACTACGAGCAGTACTTC. It codes for CASRRSSRGNYEQYF. This sequence joins TRBV5-1 and TRBJ2-7; 7 bases fit TRBD2. The CDR3 length is 15 residues. V gave up 5 bases and J gave up 3 bases; unmatched junction bases: 11. The germline V gene encodes CDR1 SGHRS and CDR2 YFSETQ. Together with reference TRBV5-1 and TRBJ2-7, the CDR3 gives the full variable domain: KAGVTQTPRYLIKTRGQQVTLSCSPISGHRSVSWYQQTPGQGLQFLFEYFSETQRNKGNFPGRFSGRQFSNSRSEMNVSTLELGDSALYLCASRRSSRGNYEQYFGPGTRLTVT.

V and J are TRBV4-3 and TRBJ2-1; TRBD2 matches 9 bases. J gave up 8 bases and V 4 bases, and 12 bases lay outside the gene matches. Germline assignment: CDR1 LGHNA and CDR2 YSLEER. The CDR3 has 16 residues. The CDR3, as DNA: TGCGCCAGCAGCCGACAAGCGGGAGGTGTCTTGGATGAGCAGTTCTTC. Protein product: CASSRQAGGVLDEQFF.